Listed here is a single T cell receptor (beta chain). Its antigen has not been determined. The input lacks base qualities; no much larger clone sits a single base away. TCRbeta CDR3 regions were amplified from genomic DNA using the immunoSEQ Assay, a bias-controlled multiplex PCR. The published analysis was carried out like this. The number of nucleated cells in each sample was estimated from the amplification of reference gene primers within the assay. Sequence reads were collapsed and filtered to measure the absolute abundance of every unique TCRbeta CDR3 rearrangement. For each sample, productive Simpson clonality was calculated as the square root of Simpson's diversity index over productive rearrangements. TCRdb retrieved this table from immuneACCESS and kept in-frame rearrangements only. Not all clones are present; in checked studies, unresolved V genes account for under half, and no reason is known for the remainder. V and J calls plus clone size are reproduced from that table; the DNA served to infer D and trimming. The sample table holds 200,000 or so clones, of which roughly nine tenths were seen once. The leading ten clones occupy around 6.9% of the sample.

The data stem from a study of blood T cell repertoires in COVID-19 (dated by TCRdb to about 2020). About the study as a whole: The collaborator samples originated in the United States, Italy and Spain and spanned the acute and convalescent phases of COVID-19. The prospective study material was composed of cDNA or gDNA derived from T cells, B-cell-depleted T cells, or PBMCs. Subjects who had been exposed to COVID-19, were actively infected with it, or had recovered from it provided the deeply sampled blood TCRbeta repertoires that made up the dataset. The repertoires were released in a freely available public database intended as a resource for research on the immune response to SARS-CoV-2. The samples were drawn from the first 160 participants of the ongoing ImmuneRACE study and from under 1,500 subjects provided by 6 global collaborators. The sample metadata nearly always contained a de-identified subject ID, COVID-19 status, age in years and sex. Where available, HLA class I and class II types were obtained from metadata supplied by the sample provider rather than from assay-based typing. Points the paper makes about the study in general: How much clinical and demographic metadata was included differed by source and by participant, and the metadata was provided uncurated.

Looking up the germline V gene (reference sequence) yields CDR1 SGHAT and CDR2 FQDESV. Its CDR3 holds 13 amino acids, cysteine through phenylalanine. This entry keeps only the CDR3 DNA: 39 bases, framed from base 1. V and J are trimmed by 4 bases and 5 bases, and the gene matches miss 3 bases of the junction. Samples from volunteer blood donors who had recovered from COVID-19 were contributed by a second Seattle source. Collaborating institutions collected whole blood in K2EDTA tubes following their own protocols. For TCRbeta analysis, collaborators shipped samples as frozen whole blood, isolated PBMCs, or DNA extracted from either of those sample types.

Sample: peripheral blood. The sequence derives from a man in his 60s who had recovered from COVID-19. Here the chain combines TRBV11-1 and TRBJ1-2; TRBD1 fits 8 bases in the junction. The CDR3 sequence is CASSSGQVYGYTF. The nucleotides are TGTGCCAGCAGCTCGGGACAGGTATATGGCTACACCTTC.